This T cell receptor beta chain was captured by sequencing in a study of T cell changes during pregnancy in multiple sclerosis. CDR3 length: 16 residues. This table comes from immunoSEQ multiplex PCR, and its TCRdb copy is limited to in-frame clones, with some not included. The sample yields 55,000 to 95,000 clones, around 94% seen once. This sequence was found in a female donor in good health, enrolled as a control in a pregnancy study. The source was peripheral blood, collected in the second trimester of pregnancy. This chain uses TRBV21-1 with TRBJ1-1; the table's D call of TRBD1 was not tested on the DNA. TRBV21-1 is described as a pseudogene. In nucleotides, the CDR3 is TGTGCCAGCAGAAAAAAACAGGGTCCACCGAACACTGAAGCTTTCTTT. Residues: CASRKKQGPPNTEAFF.